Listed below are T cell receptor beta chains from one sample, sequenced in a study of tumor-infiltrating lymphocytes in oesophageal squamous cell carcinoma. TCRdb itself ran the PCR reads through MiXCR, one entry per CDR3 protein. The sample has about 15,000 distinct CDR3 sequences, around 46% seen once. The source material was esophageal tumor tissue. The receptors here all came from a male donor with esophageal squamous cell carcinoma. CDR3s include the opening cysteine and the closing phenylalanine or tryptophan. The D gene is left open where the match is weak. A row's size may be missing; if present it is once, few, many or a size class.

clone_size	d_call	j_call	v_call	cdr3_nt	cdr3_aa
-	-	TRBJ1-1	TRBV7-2	TGTGCCAGCAGCCCCCCTGGGGACACCCCCCAGTTCTTT	CASSPPGDTPQFF
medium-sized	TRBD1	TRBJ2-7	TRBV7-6	TGTGCCAGCAGCGCGGGACAGGGGGCATCCTACGAGCAGTACTTC	CASSAGQGASYEQYF
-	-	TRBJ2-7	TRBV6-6	TGTGCCAGCACCACCACAGGGTACACCGGGTCCTACGAGCAGTACTTC	CASTTTGYTGSYEQYF
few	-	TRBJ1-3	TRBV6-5	TGTGCCAGCAGTTACTCTCGGATCTCTGGAAACACCATATATTTT	CASSYSRISGNTIYF
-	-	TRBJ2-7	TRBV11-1	TGTGCCAGCAGCGCCGTAGGCTCCTACAATGAGCAGTACTTC	CASSAVGSYNEQYF
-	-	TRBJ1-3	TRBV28	TGTGCCAGCAGTTTAATCTCTGGAAACACCATATATTTT	CASSLISGNTIYF
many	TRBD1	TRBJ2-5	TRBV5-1	TGCGCCAGCTCATTAGACAGGGGTAAGACCCAGTACTTC	CASSLDRGKTQYF
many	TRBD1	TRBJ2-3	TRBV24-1	TGTGCCACCAGTGCCGAGACAGGGGGAGACACAGATACGCAGTATTTT	CATSAETGGDTDTQYF
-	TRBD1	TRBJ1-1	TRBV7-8	TGTGCCAGCAGCTTAGCGAGGACAGGGGTGGGGCTCATGAACACTGAAGCTTTCTTT	CASSLARTGVGLMNTEAFF
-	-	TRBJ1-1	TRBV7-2	TGTGCCAGCAGCTTAGCCCGGGGAAACACTTTCTTT	CASSLARGNTFF
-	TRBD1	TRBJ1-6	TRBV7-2	TGTGCCAGCAGCCGACAGGGGGCCAGTAATTCACCCCTCCACTTT	CASSRQGASNSPLHF
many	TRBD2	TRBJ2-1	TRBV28	TGTGCCAGCAACCGACTAGCGGGCTACGAGCAGTTCTTC	CASNRLAGYEQFF
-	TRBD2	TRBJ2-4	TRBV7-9	TGTGCCAGCAGTCGATCGGGACTAGCGGGAGACTGGTTGAACACCGGGGAGCTGTACTTC	CASSRSGLAGDWLNTGELYF
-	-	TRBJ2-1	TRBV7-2	TGTGCCAGCAGTCCTACTCAGACGGAGACCCAGTTCTTC	CASSPTQTETQFF
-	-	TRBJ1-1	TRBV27	TGTGCCAGCAGTTTAGCGGGGGTCGGTACTGAAGCTTTCTTT	CASSLAGVGTEAFF
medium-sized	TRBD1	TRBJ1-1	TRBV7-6	TGTGCCAGCAGTTCAGGGGGGGCTGAAGCTTTCTTT	CASSSGGAEAFF